Listed below are T cell receptor beta chains from one sample, sequenced in a study of blood T cell repertoires in COVID-19. TCRdb's table, derived via immunoSEQ multiplex PCR, lists solely in-frame clones and lacks some. The sample records some 320,000 clones, around nine tenths being singletons. Sequencing was done on a sample of PBMCs or T cells enriched from blood (not recorded which). The receptor source for this set is a man in his fifties or sixties who had recovered from COVID-19. Each CDR3 is given with its conserved first and last residue. The D gene is left open where the match is weak. For some rows the clone size is stated as once, few or many, or as a class when expanded; others skip it.

v_call: TRBV9
j_call: TRBJ2-1
d_call: TRBD2
clone_size: NA
cdr3_nt: TGTGCCAGCAGCATTAGCGGGGCCTACAATGAGCAGTTCTTC
cdr3_aa: CASSISGAYNEQFF

v_call: TRBV6-6
j_call: TRBJ2-7
d_call: TRBD1
clone_size: once
cdr3_nt: TGTGCCAGCACCCCCGGGGACAGCTCTTCCTACGAGCAGTACTTC
cdr3_aa: CASTPGDSSSYEQYF

v_call: TRBV21-1
j_call: TRBJ1-2
d_call: NA
clone_size: NA
cdr3_nt: TGTGCCAGCAGCAAAGCGCGTCGGGGTACCAACTATGGCTACACCTTC
cdr3_aa: CASSKARRGTNYGYTF

v_call: TRBV27
j_call: TRBJ1-5
d_call: NA
clone_size: NA
cdr3_nt: TGTGCCAGCAGTCGCTCCACGGGAAATCAGCCCCAGCATTTT
cdr3_aa: CASSRSTGNQPQHF

v_call: TRBV28
j_call: TRBJ2-7
d_call: NA
clone_size: NA
cdr3_nt: TGTGCCAGCAGTTTCCGACTGGAGCAGTACTTC
cdr3_aa: CASSFRLEQYF

v_call: TRBV5-1
j_call: TRBJ2-1
d_call: NA
clone_size: NA
cdr3_nt: TGCGCCAGCAGAGTTCCGGGTCAGAATGAGCAGTTCTTC
cdr3_aa: CASRVPGQNEQFF

v_call: TRBV4-1
j_call: TRBJ2-1
d_call: TRBD1
clone_size: NA
cdr3_nt: TGCGCCAGCAGCCGTGGGGACAGCGACTACAATGAGCAGTTCTTC
cdr3_aa: CASSRGDSDYNEQFF

v_call: TRBV7-2
j_call: TRBJ2-1
d_call: NA
clone_size: once
cdr3_nt: TGTGCCAGCAGCCCGCAGAGCGGGTACAATGAGCAGTTCTTC
cdr3_aa: CASSPQSGYNEQFF

v_call: TRBV10-3
j_call: TRBJ1-4
d_call: NA
clone_size: NA
cdr3_nt: TGTGCCATCAGCGATGGAGGAACTAATGAAAAACTGTTTTTT
cdr3_aa: CAISDGGTNEKLFF

v_call: TRBV4-1
j_call: TRBJ1-1
d_call: NA
clone_size: NA
cdr3_nt: TGCGCCAGCAGCCAAGTCTTAGGGGCGAACACTGAAGCTTTCTTT
cdr3_aa: CASSQVLGANTEAFF

v_call: TRBV11-2
j_call: TRBJ1-2
d_call: TRBD1
clone_size: once
cdr3_nt: TGTGCCAGCAGCTTAGGAGGGACAGGGCCTTATGGCTACACCTTC
cdr3_aa: CASSLGGTGPYGYTF

v_call: TRBV5-1
j_call: TRBJ1-4
d_call: TRBD1
clone_size: few
cdr3_nt: TGCGCCAGCAGCTCGTGGACAGGGGCAGATGAAAAACTGTTTTTT
cdr3_aa: CASSSWTGADEKLFF

v_call: TRBV2
j_call: TRBJ1-5
d_call: TRBD1
clone_size: NA
cdr3_nt: TGTGCCAGCACGGACAGGGGAAAGGTCAATCAGCCCCAGCATTTT
cdr3_aa: CASTDRGKVNQPQHF

v_call: TRBV19
j_call: TRBJ2-1
d_call: TRBD2
clone_size: once
cdr3_nt: TGTGCCAGTAGTGAACTAGCGGGAGGGCGTGAGCAGTTCTTC
cdr3_aa: CASSELAGGREQFF

v_call: TRBV2
j_call: TRBJ2-2
d_call: NA
clone_size: few
cdr3_nt: TGTGCCAGCATCCGAGAGGGAAGGGCCGGGGAGCTGTTTTTT
cdr3_aa: CASIREGRAGELFF

v_call: TRBV28
j_call: TRBJ2-1
d_call: NA
clone_size: NA
cdr3_nt: TGTGCCAGCAGTTTACCCGGGAGCAATGAGCAGTTCTTC
cdr3_aa: CASSLPGSNEQFF

v_call: TRBV19
j_call: TRBJ2-1
d_call: TRBD2
clone_size: few
cdr3_nt: TGTGCCAGTAGTTCCAGCGGGAGGCGAACCTACAATGAGCAGTTCTTC
cdr3_aa: CASSSSGRRTYNEQFF

v_call: TRBV28
j_call: TRBJ2-3
d_call: TRBD2
clone_size: once
cdr3_nt: TGTGCCAGCAGCTGGAGCGGGAGGGCCACAGATACGCAGTATTTT
cdr3_aa: CASSWSGRATDTQYF

v_call: TRBV19
j_call: TRBJ2-1
d_call: TRBD2
clone_size: NA
cdr3_nt: TGTGCCAGCTTATCAAGGACTAGCGGAGCTTACAATGAGCAGTTCTTC
cdr3_aa: CASLSRTSGAYNEQFF

v_call: TRBV7-9
j_call: TRBJ2-6
d_call: TRBD1
clone_size: few
cdr3_nt: TGTGCCAGCAGCTCGACAGGGTGGAGTGGGGCCAACGTCCTGACTTTC
cdr3_aa: CASSSTGWSGANVLTF

v_call: TRBV18
j_call: TRBJ1-1
d_call: NA
clone_size: few
cdr3_nt: TGTGCCAGCTCACCGACCCTGCCACCTTTCGACAGTTTCAACACTGAAGCTTTCTTT
cdr3_aa: CASSPTLPPFDSFNTEAFF

v_call: TRBV2
j_call: TRBJ2-3
d_call: TRBD2
clone_size: once
cdr3_nt: TGTGCCAGCAGTGAAGCGACTAGCGGGAAAACAGATACGCAGTATTTT
cdr3_aa: CASSEATSGKTDTQYF

v_call: TRBV11-2
j_call: TRBJ2-7
d_call: TRBD1
clone_size: NA
cdr3_nt: TGTGCCAGCAGCCCTCGGACAGGGGGCTACGAGCAGTACTTC
cdr3_aa: CASSPRTGGYEQYF

v_call: TRBV2
j_call: TRBJ2-7
d_call: NA
clone_size: NA
cdr3_nt: TGTGCCAGCAGTCAGGACTACTTTTGGTACTTC
cdr3_aa: CASSQDYFWYF

v_call: TRBV4-2
j_call: TRBJ2-3
d_call: NA
clone_size: NA
cdr3_nt: TGTGCCAGCAGCCAAGAATTATCCGGGTTCACAGATACGCAGTATTTT
cdr3_aa: CASSQELSGFTDTQYF

v_call: TRBV24-1
j_call: TRBJ2-5
d_call: NA
clone_size: NA
cdr3_nt: TGTGCCACCAGTGACGGCCGGGACTGGATCCAGACCCAGTACTTC
cdr3_aa: CATSDGRDWIQTQYF

v_call: TRBV29-1
j_call: TRBJ2-7
d_call: NA
clone_size: NA
cdr3_nt: TGCAGCGCGCGTACGGGGGTAACCTCCTACGAGCAGTACTTC
cdr3_aa: CSARTGVTSYEQYF

v_call: TRBV2
j_call: TRBJ2-3
d_call: TRBD1
clone_size: NA
cdr3_nt: TGTGCCAGCAGGGGACAGGGGGCGAAGACAGATACGCAGTATTTT
cdr3_aa: CASRGQGAKTDTQYF

v_call: TRBV19
j_call: TRBJ2-1
d_call: NA
clone_size: NA
cdr3_nt: TGTGCCAGTAGTACCCTACTCGGTGATGAGCAGTTCTTC
cdr3_aa: CASSTLLGDEQFF

v_call: TRBV29-1
j_call: TRBJ1-2
d_call: NA
clone_size: NA
cdr3_nt: TGCAGCGTTGAAGATCGTCAGGCCCCCTATGGCTACACCTTC
cdr3_aa: CSVEDRQAPYGYTF

v_call: TRBV7-3
j_call: TRBJ2-1
d_call: NA
clone_size: NA
cdr3_nt: TGTGCCAGCAGCTTAACGCGAGCCCGCCCTCGGTTCTTTTGCAATGAGCAGTTCTTC
cdr3_aa: CASSLTRARPRFFCNEQFF

v_call: TRBV6-5
j_call: TRBJ2-1
d_call: NA
clone_size: NA
cdr3_nt: TGTGCCAGCCTACTCGCGGGAAGCTCCTACAATGAGCAGTTCTTC
cdr3_aa: CASLLAGSSYNEQFF

v_call: TRBV12-3/TRBV12-4
j_call: TRBJ1-2
d_call: NA
clone_size: once
cdr3_nt: TGTGCCAGCAGTTCGGTACTCACTTATGGCTACACCTTC
cdr3_aa: CASSSVLTYGYTF

v_call: TRBV27
j_call: TRBJ2-3
d_call: NA
clone_size: NA
cdr3_nt: TGTGCCAGCAGTCCCAGGGTTGGGCCAGATACGCAGTATTTT
cdr3_aa: CASSPRVGPDTQYF

v_call: TRBV28
j_call: TRBJ1-5
d_call: TRBD1
clone_size: NA
cdr3_nt: TGTGCCAGCAGTTTCGGAGGGGGCGGCAATCAGCCCCAGCATTTT
cdr3_aa: CASSFGGGGNQPQHF

v_call: TRBV5-1
j_call: TRBJ2-2
d_call: NA
clone_size: NA
cdr3_nt: TGCGCCAGCGCGGGCCAGACGAACACCGGGGAGCTGTTTTTT
cdr3_aa: CASAGQTNTGELFF

v_call: TRBV28
j_call: TRBJ1-6
d_call: NA
clone_size: NA
cdr3_nt: TGTGCCAGCAGTCCCTGGGGGGAAGGGGTGGGCTCACCCCTCCACTTT
cdr3_aa: CASSPWGEGVGSPLHF

v_call: TRBV19
j_call: TRBJ1-4
d_call: NA
clone_size: NA
cdr3_nt: TGTGCCAGTAGTCGGACATCTGCAACTAATGAAAAACTGTTTTTT
cdr3_aa: CASSRTSATNEKLFF

v_call: TRBV5-1
j_call: TRBJ1-6
d_call: NA
clone_size: few
cdr3_nt: TGCGCCAGCAGCTTGGACAGGGTCCCTAATTCACCCCTCCACTTT
cdr3_aa: CASSLDRVPNSPLHF

v_call: TRBV5-1
j_call: TRBJ2-2
d_call: NA
clone_size: few
cdr3_nt: TGCGCCAGCACCCCCCTGGGGAGCGGGGAGCTGTTTTTT
cdr3_aa: CASTPLGSGELFF

v_call: TRBV9
j_call: TRBJ1-4
d_call: NA
clone_size: once
cdr3_nt: TGTGCCAGCAGCTCACAGGTCCCCAGGAAACTGTTTTTT
cdr3_aa: CASSSQVPRKLFF